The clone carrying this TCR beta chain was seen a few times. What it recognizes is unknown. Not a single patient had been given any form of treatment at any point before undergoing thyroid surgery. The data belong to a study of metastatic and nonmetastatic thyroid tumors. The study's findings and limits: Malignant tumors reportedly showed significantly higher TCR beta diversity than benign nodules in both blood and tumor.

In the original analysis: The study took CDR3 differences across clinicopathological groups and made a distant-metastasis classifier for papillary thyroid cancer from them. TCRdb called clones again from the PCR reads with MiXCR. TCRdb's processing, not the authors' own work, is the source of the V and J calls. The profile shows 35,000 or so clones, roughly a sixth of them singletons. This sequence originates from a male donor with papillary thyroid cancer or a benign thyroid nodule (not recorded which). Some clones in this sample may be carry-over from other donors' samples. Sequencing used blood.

The CDR3: CASSQDRTSGGETQYF. The CDR3, as DNA: TGCGCCAGCAGCCAAGATCGGACTAGCGGGGGAGAGACCCAGTACTTC. The V and J genes are TRBV4-1 and TRBJ2-5; 13 positions agree with TRBD2. Germline V lookup: CDR1 MGHRA, CDR2 YSYEKL. CDR3 length: 16 amino acids. The V and J ends lost 0 bases and 4 bases, in that order; junction bases with no gene match: 2.